This paragraph reports one T cell receptor beta chain. V trimming: 2 bases; J trimming: 4 bases; junction bases outside the gene matches: 5. Per germline, CDR1 ENHRY and CDR2 SYGVKD. The CDR3 runs 15 residues. Original methodology: Scientists estimated how many nucleated cells there were by amplifying reference gene primers. The method was immunoSEQ multiplex PCR; TCRdb's version includes in-frame clones alone and lacks a portion of them. Clone size and V and J calls were adopted from that table, with D and trimming inferred from the DNA. Among under 85,000 clones listed, about 85% were seen once. The data originate from a study of blood T cell repertoires in COVID-19. Across the whole study: The study drew acute and convalescent COVID-19 samples from the United States, Italy and Spain. PBMCs, B-cell-depleted T cells, or T cells provided the cDNA or gDNA that made up the material.

The TCR originated in an elderly man with acute or convalescent COVID-19. Sequencing input: peripheral blood. The V and J genes are TRBV10-3 and TRBJ2-5, with 9 bases fitting TRBD2. The CDR3 sequence: CAISEGSGSGETQYF. In DNA form, the CDR3 reads TGTGCCATCAGTGAGGGTAGCGGGAGTGGAGAGACCCAGTACTTC.